One TCR beta chain is described in this entry. Its antigen is not identified. Germline V gene sequence: CDR1 SGHKS, CDR2 YYEKEE (reference sequence). J gave up 4 bases and V 4 bases, and 12 bases lay outside the gene matches. The CDR3 consists of 16 residues. These data originate in a study of shared clonotypes between healthy human individuals. Overall study results and limits: Shared clonotypes across all four donors exceeded non-shared ones in generation probability.

Naive CD8 cells were CD45RO-negative, positively selected for CCR7, excluding terminally differentiated effector memory CD45RA+ cells. The donor population consisted of healthy HIV-negative adults with no recent acute infections or vaccinations. Nashville, Tennessee was home to all donors, who were Caucasian adults. Clones were read by immunoSEQ multiplex PCR, and TCRdb kept only the in-frame ones, dropping some. The sample lists about 1.9 million clones, over 85% occurring once. This chain links TRBV5-5 with TRBJ2-5, with 8 bases lining up with TRBD1. The sequence was collected from a man between 18 and 35 years old in good health. Some clones in this sample may be carry-over from other donors' samples. The specimen was naive CD8+ T cells from PBMCs. The CDR3 loop is CASSTPDRVVGETQYF. The CDR3 DNA is TGTGCCAGCAGCACCCCGGACAGGGTAGTAGGAGAGACCCAGTACTTC. The complete variable domain, with remaining parts taken from reference TRBV5-5 and TRBJ2-5, reads DAGVTQSPTHLIKTRGQQVTLRCSPISGHKSVSWYQQVLGQGPQFIFQYYEKEERGRGNFPDRFSARQFPNYSSELNVNALLLGDSALYLCASSTPDRVVGETQYFGPGTRLLVL.